This TCR beta chain is drawn from a study of cytomegalovirus exposure and HLA in healthy donors. V was trimmed by 7 bases and J by 3 bases, leaving 15 bases between them. Germline lookup yields CDR1 MDHEN and CDR2 SYDVKM. This CDR3 spans 14 amino acids. Healthy bone marrow donors made up the cohort. Despite likely unrecorded immune exposures, the donors were nominally healthy at the time of sampling. Use of 60 Vbeta and 13 Jbeta primers characterized the PCR. The method was immunoSEQ multiplex PCR; TCRdb's version includes in-frame clones alone and lacks a portion of them. Among some 44,000 clones listed, approximately 55% were seen once.

The chain recombines TRBV28 with TRBJ1-2; D gene uncertain. The specimen was PBMCs. The clonotype comes from a human donor in good health. CDR3 in DNA: TGTGCCAGCACCTCCCCAGGTGCTTACTATGGCTACACCTTC. This translates into CASTSPGAYYGYTF.